This is a list of T cell receptor beta chains from one sample in a study of siplizumab effects on memory and regulatory T cells. TCRdb keeps only in-frame clones here, not all; method: immunoSEQ multiplex PCR. The sample includes some 120,000 clones, about 93% of them seen just once. The sequenced material came from non-Treg CD4+ T cells sorted from blood. The source of these receptors is a human donor in good health. Both conserved end residues are part of each CDR3. D genes are given only for firm matches.

cdr3_aa: CASSSFGGYTF; cdr3_nt: TGTGCCAGCAGCTCCTTTGGTGGCTACACCTTC; d_call: NA; j_call: TRBJ1-2; v_call: TRBV5-4
cdr3_aa: CASRFNSGGRYNEQFF; cdr3_nt: TGTGCAAGTCGCTTCAATAGCGGGGGAAGGTACAATGAGCAGTTCTTC; d_call: NA; j_call: TRBJ2-1; v_call: TRBV12-2
cdr3_aa: CAWSVWTKNTEAFF; cdr3_nt: TGTGCCTGGAGTGTTTGGACAAAGAACACTGAAGCTTTCTTT; d_call: NA; j_call: TRBJ1-1; v_call: TRBV30
cdr3_aa: CASSILGGPNWSGELFF; cdr3_nt: TGTGCCAGTAGTATTCTCGGGGGACCCAATTGGAGCGGGGAGCTGTTTTTT; d_call: NA; j_call: TRBJ2-2; v_call: TRBV19
cdr3_aa: CASSLYRPGNNSPLHF; cdr3_nt: TGTGCCAGCAGCTTATACCGCCCGGGGAATAATTCACCCCTCCACTTT; d_call: NA; j_call: TRBJ1-6; v_call: TRBV11-1
cdr3_aa: CASSSRDSFNSPLHF; cdr3_nt: TGTGCCAGCAGCTCCCGGGACAGCTTTAATTCACCCCTCCACTTT; d_call: TRBD1; j_call: TRBJ1-6; v_call: TRBV7-3
cdr3_aa: CASSREESYGYTF; cdr3_nt: TGTGCCAGCAGCCGAGAGGAGAGCTATGGCTACACCTTC; d_call: NA; j_call: TRBJ1-2; v_call: TRBV14
cdr3_aa: CASSGLAGIQETQYF; cdr3_nt: TGTGCCAGCAGCGGACTAGCGGGGATTCAAGAGACCCAGTACTTC; d_call: TRBD2; j_call: TRBJ2-5; v_call: TRBV9
cdr3_aa: CASRTKPQGYTEAFF; cdr3_nt: TGTGCCAGTAGGACCAAACCTCAGGGGTACACTGAAGCTTTCTTT; d_call: NA; j_call: TRBJ1-1; v_call: TRBV19
cdr3_aa: CAWSVRLAGGTGELFF; cdr3_nt: TGTGCCTGGAGTGTACGGCTAGCGGGGGGAACCGGGGAGCTGTTTTTT; d_call: TRBD2; j_call: TRBJ2-2; v_call: TRBV30
cdr3_aa: CASSLDLYEQYF; cdr3_nt: TGTGCCAGCAGCCTCGACCTCTACGAGCAGTACTTC; d_call: NA; j_call: TRBJ2-7; v_call: TRBV28
cdr3_aa: CASSPPPGRGKTDTQYF; cdr3_nt: TGCGCCAGCAGCCCCCCCCCGGGCAGGGGCAAAACAGATACGCAGTATTTT; d_call: NA; j_call: TRBJ2-3; v_call: TRBV4-1
cdr3_aa: CASSLGGRGETQYF; cdr3_nt: TGTGCCAGCAGCTTAGGAGGGAGGGGAGAGACCCAGTACTTC; d_call: TRBD2; j_call: TRBJ2-5; v_call: TRBV11-3
cdr3_aa: CASCRDGAGNTIYF; cdr3_nt: TGTGCCAGCTGCCGGGACGGAGCTGGAAACACCATATATTTT; d_call: NA; j_call: TRBJ1-3; v_call: TRBV6-5
cdr3_aa: CASSQGMRGVNTEAFF; cdr3_nt: TGCGCCAGCAGCCAAGGCATGCGGGGCGTCAACACTGAAGCTTTCTTT; d_call: NA; j_call: TRBJ1-1; v_call: TRBV4-1
cdr3_aa: CASSLGGGPNYGYTF; cdr3_nt: TGTGCCAGCAGCTTGGGAGGGGGTCCTAACTATGGCTACACCTTC; d_call: NA; j_call: TRBJ1-2; v_call: TRBV6-5
cdr3_aa: CASSLLAGVQFF; cdr3_nt: TGTGCCAGCAGTTTACTGGCGGGGGTGCAGTTCTTC; d_call: TRBD2; j_call: TRBJ2-1; v_call: TRBV27
cdr3_aa: CASGGGPPGTDTQYF; cdr3_nt: TGTGCCAGCGGTGGCGGCCCGCCGGGCACAGATACGCAGTATTTT; d_call: NA; j_call: TRBJ2-3; v_call: TRBV27
cdr3_aa: CASSLAGGNTGELFF; cdr3_nt: TGTGCCAGCAGTCTAGCGGGGGGGAACACCGGGGAGCTGTTTTTT; d_call: TRBD2; j_call: TRBJ2-2; v_call: TRBV2
cdr3_aa: CASSYTGGQYF; cdr3_nt: TGTGCCAGCAGCTATACAGGGGGGCAGTACTTC; d_call: TRBD1; j_call: TRBJ2-7; v_call: TRBV5-5
cdr3_aa: CASSLNRGGPREQYF; cdr3_nt: TGTGCCAGCAGCCTCAACCGCGGAGGGCCTAGGGAGCAGTACTTC; d_call: NA; j_call: TRBJ2-7; v_call: TRBV27
cdr3_aa: CASSPLIIRGTSEETQYF; cdr3_nt: TGTGCCAGCAGCCCACTGATTATTAGGGGGACTAGCGAGGAGACCCAGTACTTC; d_call: TRBD2; j_call: TRBJ2-5; v_call: TRBV7-8
cdr3_aa: CASSYLGGTEAFF; cdr3_nt: TGTGCCAGCAGTTACCTGGGGGGAACTGAAGCTTTCTTT; d_call: NA; j_call: TRBJ1-1; v_call: TRBV6-6
cdr3_aa: CASSQEMGYGGDTQYF; cdr3_nt: TGTGCCAGCAGCCAAGAGATGGGCTACGGCGGGGATACGCAGTATTTT; d_call: NA; j_call: TRBJ2-3; v_call: TRBV4-2
cdr3_aa: CASSLAAGSSTDTQYF; cdr3_nt: TGTGCCAGCAGCTTGGCGGCAGGATCTAGCACAGATACGCAGTATTTT; d_call: NA; j_call: TRBJ2-3; v_call: TRBV5-4
cdr3_aa: CASSVLTYPGTAGNTIYF; cdr3_nt: TGTGCCAGCAGTGTTCTAACCTATCCCGGGACAGCAGGAAACACCATATATTTT; d_call: TRBD1; j_call: TRBJ1-3; v_call: TRBV2